The clone carrying this TCR beta chain was counted many times. Its antigen is unknown. TCR beta CDR3 region amplification was performed from RNA transcripts. The HTBI primer set drove a first-round RT-PCR of the TCR CDR3. A single record per CDR3 protein comes from TCRdb applying MiXCR to the multiplex PCR reads. The sample lists about 840,000 distinct CDR3 sequences; 38% were seen once. The data were taken from a study of T cells in Graves' hyperthyroidism and ophthalmopathy. Researchers defined stable Graves' hyperthyroidism as no ophthalmopathy progression within 18 months. Based on clinical symptoms, serum thyroxine and TRAb, thyroid ultrasound and orbital computed tomography, diagnoses were reached. The CDR3 length is 17 residues. Germline values: CDR1 LNHNV, CDR2 YYDKDF (reference sequence). Trimming took 0 bases from V and 0 from J, leaving 15 bases between them. The study, taken as a whole, reports: Also found in blood were most expanded thyroid clonotypes above 0.001.

The sequencing input was blood. The TCR sequence derives from a man aged 18 to 35 with Graves' hyperthyroidism. The rearrangement links TRBV15 to TRBJ2-7, with D perhaps TRBD2 (6 bases). The CDR3 protein is CATSRDLGLPSSYEQYF. As DNA, the CDR3 is TGTGCCACCAGCAGAGACCTCGGACTACCTAGCTCCTACGAGCAGTACTTC.